This TCR beta chain was observed in a study of response to subunit inactivated influenza vaccine. This clonotype showed up many times. Its target is unknown. TCRdb re-analysed the RT-PCR reads in MiXCR, keeping a single row per CDR3 protein. The table lists more than 550,000 distinct CDR3 sequences, around 11% of them singletons. Between the trimmed V and J ends, which lost 1 base and 2 bases, there was a span of 9 bases. CDR3 size: 15 residues. Study-level results: The authors proposed limited new T cell recruitment per seasonal influenza vaccination.

The receptor was isolated from a man over 45 who received an inactivated influenza vaccine. Sequencing was performed on PBMCs from blood, taken on the day of vaccination. The chain carries TRBV12-3 or TRBV12-4 and TRBJ2-1; D not certain. CDR3 sequence: CASSLVQATYNEQFF. For the CDR3, the DNA is TGTGCCAGCAGTTTAGTTCAGGCCACCTACAATGAGCAGTTCTTC.